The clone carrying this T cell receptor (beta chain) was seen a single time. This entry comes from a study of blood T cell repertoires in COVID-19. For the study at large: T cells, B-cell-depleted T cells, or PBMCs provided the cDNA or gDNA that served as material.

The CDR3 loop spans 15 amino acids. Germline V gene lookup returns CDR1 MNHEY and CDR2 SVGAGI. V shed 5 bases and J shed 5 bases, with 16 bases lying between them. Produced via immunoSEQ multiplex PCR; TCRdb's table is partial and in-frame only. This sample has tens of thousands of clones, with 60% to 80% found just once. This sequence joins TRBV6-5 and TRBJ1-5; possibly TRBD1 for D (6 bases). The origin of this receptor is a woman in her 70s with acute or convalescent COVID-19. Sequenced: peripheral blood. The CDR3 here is CASSRSTGSDQPQHF. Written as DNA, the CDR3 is TGTGCCAGCAGTAGATCAACAGGGTCCGATCAGCCCCAGCATTTT.